These 14 T cell receptor beta chains share one sample of origin, sequenced in a study of blood T cell repertoires in COVID-19 (dated by TCRdb to about 2020). The library was generated by the immunoSEQ multiplex PCR assay. The clones in this table, taken by TCRdb from immuneACCESS, are in-frame only. Not every clone is retained; where verified, under half of the shortfall comes from an unresolved V gene, and the cause of the rest is unknown. This sample has around 73,000 clones in its table, and about four fifths of those were observed once. The ten most abundant clones make up under 4.5% of the sample. Sample: peripheral blood. The source is a woman aged 60 to 75 with acute or convalescent COVID-19.

The gene calls are TRBV27 and TRBJ2-3; possibly TRBD1 for D (6 bases). From germline, CDR1 is MNHEY and CDR2 SMNVEV (reference sequence). The V and J ends lost 6 bases and 0 bases respectively, with 22 bases between them. The CDR3 totals 18 residues. The CDR3 nucleotides are TGTGCCAGCAGGGAACACAACAGGGCTGCGGATAGCACAGATACGCAGTATTTT. Protein: CASREHNRAADSTDTQYF.

The rearrangement uses TRBV7-3 and TRBJ1-4; 7 bases match TRBD1. The CDR3 loop spans 18 amino acids. The junction had 15 bases not matched to a gene; V was cut back by 3 bases and J by 5 bases. CDR1 and CDR2 (germline): SGHTA, FQGTGA. The CDR3 here is CASSFRLPPGQSNEKLFF. The DNA for the CDR3 is TGTGCCAGCAGCTTCAGGCTCCCCCCGGGACAGTCGAATGAAAAACTGTTTTTT.

CDR3: CAREGLAGTYEQYF. The DNA of the CDR3 is TGTGCCAGGGAGGGACTAGCGGGGACTTACGAGCAGTACTTC. V is TRBV2 and J is TRBJ2-7; 13 bases are a match to TRBD2. The germline gives CDR1 SNHLY, CDR2 FYNNEI. V lost 9 bases, J lost 4 bases, and 6 bases stayed unmatched. This CDR3 is built from 14 residues.

The DNA of the CDR3 is TGTGCCAGCAGCCAAGATCGGAGGGTCCTCTACGAGCAGTACTTC. This gives the protein CASSQDRRVLYEQYF. V gene TRBV4-2 combines with J gene TRBJ2-7; D perhaps matches TRBD2 (6 bases). The length of the CDR3 is 15 residues. V was clipped by 0 bases and J by 3 bases, with 12 bases between them. The germline CDR1 and CDR2 sequences are LGHNA and YNFKEQ.

This clone appeared a few times. The chain combines TRBV6-2 or TRBV6-3 with TRBJ1-6; a possible D gene is TRBD1 (6 bases). Germline-derived CDR1 and CDR2 are MNHEY and SVGEGT. The CDR3 totals 15 residues. Trimming removed 5 bases at V and 7 bases at J, with 15 bases between. DNA of the CDR3: TGTGCCAGCAGTCCCCGACAGGTTTTCAATTCACCCCTCCACTTT. Translation: CASSPRQVFNSPLHF.

This sequence joins TRBV27 and TRBJ2-7, with TRBD2 matching 9 bases. This CDR3 is 16 amino acids long. The germline V gene has CDR1 MNHEY and CDR2 SMNVEV (reference sequence). With 3 bases clipped from V and 6 bases from J, the junction kept 12 bases outside the gene matches. This CDR3 is CASSFRAGGTAPEQYF. As DNA, the CDR3 is TGTGCCAGCAGTTTCCGAGCGGGAGGTACTGCGCCCGAGCAGTACTTC.

This rearrangement joins TRBV7-9 to TRBJ1-1; tentative D call: TRBD1 (5 bases). V lost 6 bases, J lost 3 bases, and 23 bases lay in between. CDR1 is SEHNR and CDR2 is FQNEAQ in the germline V gene (reference sequence). This CDR3 region has 17 residues. The CDR3 is CASREHFWGRDDTEAFF. The CDR3 DNA sequence: TGTGCCAGCAGGGAGCATTTTTGGGGCAGGGATGACACTGAAGCTTTCTTT.

The V gene is TRBV9, the J gene TRBJ2-5, with D possibly matching TRBD2 (6 bases). Germline loops: CDR1 SGDLS, CDR2 YYNGEE. The ends were cut back, 5 bases at V and 9 bases at J, with 20 bases in the middle. This CDR3 has 14 residues. For the CDR3, the DNA is TGTGCCAGCAGTGGGGACGGGAGCCAAGGGTCCCAGTACTTC. Protein: CASSGDGSQGSQYF.

The chain couples TRBV3-1 (or the pseudogene TRBV3-2) to TRBJ1-1; D gene unclear. The germline V and J ends were trimmed by 4 bases and 6 bases, with 12 bases remaining between them. Germline-derived CDR1 and CDR2 are LGHDT and YNNKEL (reference sequence). There are 13 residues in the CDR3. The CDR3 region has the DNA TGTGCCAGCAGCCCGAGAGGGAAGGCTGAAGCTTTCTTT. Residues: CASSPRGKAEAFF.

The V and J genes are TRBV11-2 and TRBJ2-7; D may be TRBD2 (5 bases). The germline V gene has CDR1 SGHAT and CDR2 FQNNGV. This CDR3 has 14 amino acids. With 5 bases removed from V and 2 bases from J, the gap between germline ends came to 13 bases. CDR3 sequence: CASSEGSGPYEQYF. The CDR3 DNA sequence: TGTGCCAGCAGCGAAGGGAGCGGACCCTACGAGCAGTACTTC.

This chain uses TRBV29-1 with TRBJ1-2, with TRBD1 matching 10 bases. This CDR3 has 13 amino acids. The germline gives CDR1 SQVTM, CDR2 ANQGSEA. V lost 2 bases, J lost 8 bases, and 5 bases stayed unmatched. The CDR3: CSVETGQGEGYTF. CDR3 nucleotides: TGCAGCGTTGAAACCGGACAGGGGGAAGGCTACACCTTC.

V usage is TRBV28 and J usage is TRBJ2-5; D is perhaps TRBD2 (5 bases). Germline V gene lookup returns CDR1 MDHEN and CDR2 SYDVKM. V lost 6 bases, J lost 1 base, and 9 bases lay in between. This CDR3 region has 13 residues. In nucleotides, the CDR3 is TGTGCCAGCAGAAGGACTGTCCAAGAGACCCAGTACTTC. The encoded protein is CASRRTVQETQYF.

The rearrangement joins TRBV5-1 to TRBJ1-2, with TRBD1 identical over 10 bases. The CDR3 loop spans 15 amino acids. Germline loops: CDR1 SGHRS, CDR2 YFSETQ. With 4 bases clipped from V and 4 bases from J, the junction kept 7 bases outside the gene matches. CDR3 bases: TGCGCCAGCAGCGGGGGGACAGGGGTACGCTATGGCTACACCTTC. This sequence encodes CASSGGTGVRYGYTF.

This clone was seen a single time. The J gene is TRBJ1-2, the V gene TRBV7-9, with TRBD1 identical over 9 bases. CDR3 length equals 16 residues. Germline lookup yields CDR1 SEHNR and CDR2 FQNEAQ (reference sequence). The ends lost 5 bases at V and 4 bases at J; junction bases unmatched: 11. CDR3 protein: CASSIDRGRRGYGYTF. In DNA, the CDR3 is TGTGCCAGCAGCATCGACAGGGGGAGGCGGGGCTATGGCTACACCTTC.